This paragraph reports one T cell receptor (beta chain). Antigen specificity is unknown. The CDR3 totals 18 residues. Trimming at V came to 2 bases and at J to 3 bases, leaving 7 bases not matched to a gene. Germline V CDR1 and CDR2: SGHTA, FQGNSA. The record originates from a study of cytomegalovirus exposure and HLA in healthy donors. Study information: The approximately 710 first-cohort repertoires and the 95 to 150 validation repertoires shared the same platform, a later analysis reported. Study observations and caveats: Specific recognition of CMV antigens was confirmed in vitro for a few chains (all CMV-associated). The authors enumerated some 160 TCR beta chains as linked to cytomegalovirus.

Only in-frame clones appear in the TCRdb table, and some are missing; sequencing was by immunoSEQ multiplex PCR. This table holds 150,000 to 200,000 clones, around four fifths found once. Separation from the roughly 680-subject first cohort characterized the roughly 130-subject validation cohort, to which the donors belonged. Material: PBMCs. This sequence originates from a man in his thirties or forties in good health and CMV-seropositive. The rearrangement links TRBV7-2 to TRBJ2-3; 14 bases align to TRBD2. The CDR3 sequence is CASSLWGLAGVGTDTQYF. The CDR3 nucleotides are TGTGCCAGCAGCTTATGGGGACTAGCGGGGGTGGGAACAGATACGCAGTATTTT.